This is a list of T cell receptor beta chains from one sample in a study of PD-L1 blockade in urothelial cancer. Profiling relied on immunoSEQ multiplex PCR, and the TCRdb table lists in-frame clones only, not all of them. The repertoire holds fewer than 75,000 clones, with around four fifths as singletons. The specimen was PBMCs, collected around atezolizumab (anti-PD-L1) treatment. The receptors come from a man between 70 and 80 years old with urothelial cancer. Each CDR3 is given with its conserved first and last residue. D genes are given only for firm matches. Rows may omit the clone size; those that give it use once, few, many or a size class.

clone_size	d_call	v_call	j_call	cdr3_aa	cdr3_nt
once	TRBD1	TRBV27	TRBJ2-1	CASSLARGLEQFF	TGTGCCAGCAGTTTAGCCAGGGGGCTTGAGCAGTTCTTC
NA	NA	TRBV27	TRBJ1-2	CASSLSGPGGYTF	TGTGCCAGCAGTTTATCGGGCCCTGGGGGCTACACCTTC
NA	TRBD1	TRBV20-1	TRBJ2-7	CSAAGGEQYF	TGCAGTGCTGCAGGGGGCGAGCAGTACTTC
NA	TRBD2	TRBV7-2	TRBJ2-3	CASSYGLAIDTQYF	TGTGCCAGCAGCTATGGACTAGCGATTGATACGCAGTATTTT
NA	NA	TRBV18	TRBJ2-5	CASSPIRSEETQYF	TGTGCCAGCTCACCAATTCGGAGCGAAGAGACCCAGTACTTC
NA	NA	TRBV15	TRBJ2-3	CATSRVAGVDTQYF	TGTGCCACCAGCAGAGTGGCCGGGGTAGATACGCAGTATTTT
few	NA	TRBV7-3	TRBJ2-2	CASSLFGPIGETGELFF	TGTGCCAGCAGCTTATTTGGTCCGATCGGGGAGACCGGGGAGCTGTTTTTT
NA	TRBD1	TRBV7-9	TRBJ1-5	CASSLALSSVGQVNQPQHF	TGTGCCAGCAGCTTAGCTCTATCGAGCGTGGGACAGGTAAATCAGCCCCAGCATTTT
NA	NA	TRBV30	TRBJ1-2	CASRRREGTNYGYTF	TGTGCCTCCCGGCGTCGGGAAGGGACTAACTATGGCTACACCTTC
NA	NA	TRBV12-2	TRBJ2-7	CASRSHDKQGTYEQYF	TGTGCAAGTCGCTCGCACGATAAACAGGGGACCTACGAGCAGTACTTC
NA	NA	TRBV6-1	TRBJ2-2	CASSDVLQGGELFF	TGTGCCAGCAGTGATGTCCTTCAGGGCGGGGAGCTGTTTTTT
NA	NA	TRBV5-1	TRBJ2-1	CASSLAGGEYNEQFF	TGCGCCAGCAGCTTGGCGGGCGGGGAATACAATGAGCAGTTCTTC
NA	TRBD2	TRBV29-1	TRBJ2-5	CSVETSGYQETQYF	TGCAGCGTTGAAACTAGCGGGTACCAAGAGACCCAGTACTTC
NA	NA	TRBV28	TRBJ1-4	CASSPWTASNEKLFF	TGTGCCAGCAGTCCCTGGACAGCTTCTAATGAAAAACTGTTTTTT
once	NA	TRBV10-2	TRBJ2-7	CASSTGINEQYF	TGCGCCAGCAGCACCGGGATCAACGAGCAGTACTTC
NA	TRBD1	TRBV30	TRBJ1-2	CAWREQGAPGYTF	TGTGCCTGGAGGGAACAGGGGGCGCCTGGCTACACCTTC
NA	NA	TRBV7-6	TRBJ2-7	CASSLAQGRNEQYF	TGTGCCAGCAGCTTAGCCCAGGGGCGCAACGAGCAGTACTTC
NA	TRBD2	TRBV5-1	TRBJ2-3	CASRSGLAGEWDTQYF	TGCGCCAGCAGATCGGGTCTAGCGGGGGAATGGGATACGCAGTATTTT
NA	TRBD1	TRBV27	TRBJ1-2	CASWTGGANGYTF	TGTGCCAGCTGGACAGGGGGCGCGAATGGCTACACCTTC
NA	NA	TRBV6-1	TRBJ2-7	CASGDTSYEQYF	TGTGCCAGCGGAGATACATCCTACGAGCAGTACTTC
NA	TRBD2	TRBV29-1	TRBJ2-1	CSASTSGIGNEQFF	TGCAGCGCTTCAACTAGCGGGATCGGCAATGAGCAGTTCTTC
NA	TRBD2	TRBV28	TRBJ2-7	CASFGLAGSYEQYF	TGTGCCAGCTTCGGACTAGCGGGTTCCTACGAGCAGTACTTC
NA	TRBD2	TRBV7-9	TRBJ2-7	CASSRSSGRRYEQYF	TGTGCCAGCAGCAGATCTAGCGGGAGAAGGTACGAGCAGTACTTC
NA	TRBD2	TRBV19	TRBJ2-1	CASSRLASSYNEQFF	TGTGCCAGTAGCAGACTAGCGTCTTCCTACAATGAGCAGTTCTTC
once	NA	TRBV7-2	TRBJ2-1	CASSTNRGSSYNEQFF	TGTGCCAGCAGCACCAATAGGGGGAGCTCCTACAATGAGCAGTTCTTC
NA	TRBD2	TRBV11-3	TRBJ2-5	CASSEGLAAETQYF	TGTGCCAGCAGCGAAGGACTAGCGGCAGAGACCCAGTACTTC
NA	NA	TRBV4-1	TRBJ2-1	CASSQDKKADSYNEQFF	TGCGCCAGCAGCCAAGATAAAAAGGCGGACTCCTACAATGAGCAGTTCTTC
once	NA	TRBV7-9	TRBJ2-3	CASSPRLGEGTDTQYF	TGTGCCAGCAGCCCCAGACTAGGGGAGGGCACAGATACGCAGTATTTT
NA	TRBD1	TRBV29-1	TRBJ2-3	CSVSAGTDTDTQYF	TGCAGCGTATCTGCCGGGACAGACACAGATACGCAGTATTTT
NA	NA	TRBV19	TRBJ1-2	CASVGEDYGYTF	TGTGCCAGTGTGGGCGAAGACTATGGCTACACCTTC
once	NA	TRBV11-2	TRBJ2-3	CASSFSQSGTDTQYF	TGTGCCAGCAGCTTTTCCCAGTCAGGCACAGATACGCAGTATTTT
once	NA	TRBV5-1	TRBJ2-7	CASSLEVGGVDEQYF	TGCGCCAGCAGCTTGGAAGTCGGGGGTGTTGACGAGCAGTACTTC
NA	TRBD1	TRBV27	TRBJ1-2	CASSGGGNYGYTF	TGTGCCAGCTCAGGGGGAGGTAACTATGGCTACACCTTC
NA	TRBD1	TRBV5-4	TRBJ1-2	CASSLGQGAYGYGYTF	TGTGCCAGCAGCTTGGGACAGGGGGCTTACGGCTATGGCTACACCTTC
NA	TRBD2	TRBV5-1	TRBJ2-1	CASSQLAGAYNEQFF	TGCGCCAGCAGCCAGTTAGCGGGAGCCTACAATGAGCAGTTCTTC
NA	TRBD1	TRBV18	TRBJ1-6	CASSPEGARSNSPLHF	TGTGCCAGCTCTCCAGAGGGGGCCAGGAGTAATTCACCCCTCCACTTT
NA	NA	TRBV7-7	TRBJ2-3	CASSLRGPGSTDTQYF	TGTGCCAGCAGCCTCAGGGGTCCAGGTAGCACAGATACGCAGTATTTT